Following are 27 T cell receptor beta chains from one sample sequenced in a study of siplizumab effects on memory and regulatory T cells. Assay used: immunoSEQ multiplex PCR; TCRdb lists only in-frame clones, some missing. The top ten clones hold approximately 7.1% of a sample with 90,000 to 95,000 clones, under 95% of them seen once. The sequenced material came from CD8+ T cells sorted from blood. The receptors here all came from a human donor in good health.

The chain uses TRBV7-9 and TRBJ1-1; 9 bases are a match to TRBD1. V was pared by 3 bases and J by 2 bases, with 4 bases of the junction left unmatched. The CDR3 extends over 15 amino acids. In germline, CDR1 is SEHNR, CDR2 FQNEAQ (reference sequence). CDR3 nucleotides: TGTGCCAGCAGCTTGGACAGGGGCCGTAACACTGAAGCTTTCTTT. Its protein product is CASSLDRGRNTEAFF.

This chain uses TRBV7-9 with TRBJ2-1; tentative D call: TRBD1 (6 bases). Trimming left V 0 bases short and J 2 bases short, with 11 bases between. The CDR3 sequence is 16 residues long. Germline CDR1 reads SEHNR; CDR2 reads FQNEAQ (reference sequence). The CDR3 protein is CASSLAMDRTYNEQFF. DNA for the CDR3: TGTGCCAGCAGCTTAGCAATGGACAGAACCTACAATGAGCAGTTCTTC.

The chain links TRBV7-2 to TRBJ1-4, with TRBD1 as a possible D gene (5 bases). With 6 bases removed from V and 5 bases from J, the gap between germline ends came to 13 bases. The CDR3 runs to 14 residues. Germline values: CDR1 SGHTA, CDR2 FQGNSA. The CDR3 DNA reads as TGTGCCAGCAGTATGGCCGGGGCAAATGAAAAACTGTTTTTT. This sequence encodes CASSMAGANEKLFF.

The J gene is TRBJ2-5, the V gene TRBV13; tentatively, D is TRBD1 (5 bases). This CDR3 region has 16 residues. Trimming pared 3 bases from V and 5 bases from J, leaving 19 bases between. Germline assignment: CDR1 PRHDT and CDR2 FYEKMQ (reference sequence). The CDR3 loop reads CASSFLTEPTRETQYF. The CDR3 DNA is TGTGCCAGCAGCTTTTTGACAGAACCCACCCGGGAGACCCAGTACTTC. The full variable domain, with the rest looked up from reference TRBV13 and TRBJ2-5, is AAGVIQSPRHLIKEKRETATLKCYPIPRHDTVYWYQQGPGQDPQFLISFYEKMQSDKGSIPDRFSAQQFSDYHSELNMSSLELGDSALYFCASSFLTEPTRETQYFGPGTRLLVL.

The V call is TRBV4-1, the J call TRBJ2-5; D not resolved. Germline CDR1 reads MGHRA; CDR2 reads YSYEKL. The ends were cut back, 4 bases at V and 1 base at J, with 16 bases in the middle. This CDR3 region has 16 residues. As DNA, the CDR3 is TGCGCCAGCAGCCTCGGGTGGGGTGGTTCCCAAGAGACCCAGTACTTC. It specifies CASSLGWGGSQETQYF.

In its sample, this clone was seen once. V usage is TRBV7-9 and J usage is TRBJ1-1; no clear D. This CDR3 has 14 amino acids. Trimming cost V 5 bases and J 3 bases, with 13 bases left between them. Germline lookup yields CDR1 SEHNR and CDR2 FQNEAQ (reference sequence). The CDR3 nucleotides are TGTGCCAGCAGCCGGGATGGGGAGGACACTGAAGCTTTCTTT. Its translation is CASSRDGEDTEAFF.

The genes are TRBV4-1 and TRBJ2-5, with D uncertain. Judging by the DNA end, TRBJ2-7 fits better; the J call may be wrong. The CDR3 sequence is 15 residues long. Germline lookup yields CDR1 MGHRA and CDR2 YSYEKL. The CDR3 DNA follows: TGCGCCAGCAGCCAAGAATCCTCCCGAGGTTACGAGCAGTACTTC. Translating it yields CASSQESSRGYEQYF.

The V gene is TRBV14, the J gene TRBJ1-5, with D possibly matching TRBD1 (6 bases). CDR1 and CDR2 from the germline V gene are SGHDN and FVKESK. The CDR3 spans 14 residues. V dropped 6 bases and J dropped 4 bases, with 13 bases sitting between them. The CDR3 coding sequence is TGTGCCAGCAGAGCAGGGAGGGGGAATCAGCCCCAGCATTTT. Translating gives CASRAGRGNQPQHF. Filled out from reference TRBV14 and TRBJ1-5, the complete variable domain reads EAGVTQFPSHSVIEKGQTVTLRCDPISGHDNLYWYRRVMGKEIKFLLHFVKESKQDESGMPNNRFLAERTGGTYSTLKVQPAELEDSGVYFCASRAGRGNQPQHFGDGTRLSIL.

The CDR3 protein is CASSFGTAHNEQFF. CDR3 in DNA: TGTGCCAGCAGCTTCGGGACAGCACACAATGAGCAGTTCTTC. The V gene is TRBV11-2, the J gene TRBJ2-1; TRBD1 matches 7 bases. CDR1 is SGHAT and CDR2 is FQNNGV in the germline V gene. The ends lost 3 bases at V and 5 bases at J; junction bases unmatched: 4. The length of the CDR3 is 14 residues.

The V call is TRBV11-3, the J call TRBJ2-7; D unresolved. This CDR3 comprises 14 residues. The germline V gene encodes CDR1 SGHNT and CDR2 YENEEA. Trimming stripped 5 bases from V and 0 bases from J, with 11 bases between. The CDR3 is CASSARLDSYEQYF. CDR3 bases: TGTGCCAGCAGCGCTCGACTGGACTCCTACGAGCAGTACTTC.

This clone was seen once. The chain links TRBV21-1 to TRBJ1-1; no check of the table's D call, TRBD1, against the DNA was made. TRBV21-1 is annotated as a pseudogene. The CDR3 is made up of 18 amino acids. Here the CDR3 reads CASSTSPVQGVRYTEAFF. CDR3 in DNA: TGTGCCAGCAGCACCTCTCCCGTCCAGGGGGTTCGGTACACTGAAGCTTTCTTT.

The chain's CDR3 is CAWSRDGSNQPQHF. The DNA for the CDR3 is TGTGCCTGGAGCCGGGATGGGAGCAATCAGCCCCAGCATTTT. V gene TRBV30 combines with J gene TRBJ1-5; D remains ambiguous. Trimming stripped 3 bases from V and 1 base from J, with 10 bases between. The CDR3 loop spans 14 amino acids. Germline CDR1 GTSNPN, CDR2 SVGIG (reference sequence).

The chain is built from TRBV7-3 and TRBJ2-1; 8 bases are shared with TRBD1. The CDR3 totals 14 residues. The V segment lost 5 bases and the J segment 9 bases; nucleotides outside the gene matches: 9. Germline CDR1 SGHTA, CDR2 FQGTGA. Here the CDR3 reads CASSPGQDYGEQFF. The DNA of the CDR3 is TGTGCCAGCAGCCCGGGACAGGATTATGGTGAGCAGTTCTTC. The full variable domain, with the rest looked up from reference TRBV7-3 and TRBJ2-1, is GAGVSQTPSNKVTEKGKYVELRCDPISGHTALYWYRQSLGQGPEFLIYFQGTGAADDSGLPNDRFFAVRPEGSVSTLKIQRTERGDSAVYLCASSPGQDYGEQFFGPGTRLTVL.

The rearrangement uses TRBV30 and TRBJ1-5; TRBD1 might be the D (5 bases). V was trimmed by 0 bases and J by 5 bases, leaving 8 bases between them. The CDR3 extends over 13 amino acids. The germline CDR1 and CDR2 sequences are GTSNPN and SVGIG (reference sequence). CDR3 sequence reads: CAWSVGGDQPQHF. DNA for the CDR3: TGTGCCTGGAGTGTAGGAGGGGATCAGCCCCAGCATTTT.

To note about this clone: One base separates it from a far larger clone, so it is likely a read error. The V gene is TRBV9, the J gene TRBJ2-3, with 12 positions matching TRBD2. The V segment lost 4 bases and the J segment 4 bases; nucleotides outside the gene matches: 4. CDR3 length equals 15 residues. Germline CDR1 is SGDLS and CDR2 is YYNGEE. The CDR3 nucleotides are TGTGCCAGCAGCCTGGCTAGCGGGGGGGCAGATACGCAGTATTTT. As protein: CASSLASGGADTQYF.

CDR3 region: CASSVDSEAFF. The CDR3 nucleotides read TGTGCCAGCAGTGTGGACAGTGAAGCTTTCTTT. The chain recombines TRBV6-6 with TRBJ1-1; D perhaps matches TRBD1 (6 bases). CDR3 size: 11 residues. CDR1 and CDR2 from the germline V gene are MNHNY and SVGAGI (reference sequence). The V gene lost 5 bases and the J gene lost 7 bases, with 8 bases spanning the gap.

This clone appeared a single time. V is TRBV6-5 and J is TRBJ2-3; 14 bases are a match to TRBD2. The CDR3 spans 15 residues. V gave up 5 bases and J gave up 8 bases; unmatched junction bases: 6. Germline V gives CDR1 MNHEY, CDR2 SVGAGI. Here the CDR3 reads CASSKTSGREGTQYF. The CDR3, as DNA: TGTGCCAGCAGTAAGACTAGCGGGAGGGAGGGTACGCAGTATTTT.

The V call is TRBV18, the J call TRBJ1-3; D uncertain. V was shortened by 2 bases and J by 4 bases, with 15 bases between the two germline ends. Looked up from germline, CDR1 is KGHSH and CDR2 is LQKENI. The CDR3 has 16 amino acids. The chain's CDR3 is CASSPGVGGEGNTIYF. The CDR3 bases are TGTGCCAGCTCACCAGGTGTCGGTGGTGAAGGAAACACCATATATTTT. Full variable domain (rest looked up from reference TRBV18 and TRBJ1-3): NAGVMQNPRHLVRRRGQEARLRCSPMKGHSHVYWYRQLPEEGLKFMVYLQKENIIDESGMPKERFSAEFPKEGPSILRIQQVVRGDSAAYFCASSPGVGGEGNTIYFGEGSWLTVV.

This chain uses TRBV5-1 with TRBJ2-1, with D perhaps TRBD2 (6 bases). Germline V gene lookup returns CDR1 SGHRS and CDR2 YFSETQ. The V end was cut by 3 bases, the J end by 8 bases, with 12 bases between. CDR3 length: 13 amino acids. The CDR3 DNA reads TGCGCCAGCAGCTGGGAGGCGAGCGATGAGCAGTTCTTC. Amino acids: CASSWEASDEQFF.

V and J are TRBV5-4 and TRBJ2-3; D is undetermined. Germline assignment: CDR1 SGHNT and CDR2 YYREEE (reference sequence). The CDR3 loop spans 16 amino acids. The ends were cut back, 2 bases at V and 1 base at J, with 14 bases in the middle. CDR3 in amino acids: CASSFGPTTGTDTQYF. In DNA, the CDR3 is TGTGCCAGCAGCTTTGGTCCAACCACCGGCACAGATACGCAGTATTTT.

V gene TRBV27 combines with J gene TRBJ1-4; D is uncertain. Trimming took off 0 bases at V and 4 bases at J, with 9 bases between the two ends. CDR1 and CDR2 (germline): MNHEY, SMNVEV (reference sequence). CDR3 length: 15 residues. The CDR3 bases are TGTGCCAGCAGTTTATCGTCCGCGATTAATGAAAAACTGTTTTTT. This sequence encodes CASSLSSAINEKLFF. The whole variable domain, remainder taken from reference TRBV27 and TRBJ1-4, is EAQVTQNPRYLITVTGKKLTVTCSQNMNHEYMSWYRQDPGLGLRQIYYSMNVEVTDKGDVPEGYKVSRKEKRNFPLILESPSPNQTSLYFCASSLSSAINEKLFFGSGTQLSVL.

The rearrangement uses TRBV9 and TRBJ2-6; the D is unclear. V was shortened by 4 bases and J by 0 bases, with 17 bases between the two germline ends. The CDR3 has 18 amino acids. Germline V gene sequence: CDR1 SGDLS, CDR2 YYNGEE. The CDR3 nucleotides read TGTGCCAGCAGCTCGGGCCCCGCCGGTTACTCTGGGGCCAACGTCCTGACTTTC. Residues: CASSSGPAGYSGANVLTF.

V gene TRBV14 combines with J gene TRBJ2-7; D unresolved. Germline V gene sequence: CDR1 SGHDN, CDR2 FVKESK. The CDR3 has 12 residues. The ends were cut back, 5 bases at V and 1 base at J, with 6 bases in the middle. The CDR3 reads CASSLSSYEQYF. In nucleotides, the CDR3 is TGTGCCAGCAGCTTAAGTTCCTACGAGCAGTACTTC. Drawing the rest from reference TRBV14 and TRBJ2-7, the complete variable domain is EAGVTQFPSHSVIEKGQTVTLRCDPISGHDNLYWYRRVMGKEIKFLLHFVKESKQDESGMPNNRFLAERTGGTYSTLKVQPAELEDSGVYFCASSLSSYEQYFGPGTRLTVT.

CDR3 region: CASSLGDREYEQYF. The CDR3 region has the DNA TGTGCCAGCAGCTTAGGGGACAGGGAGTACGAGCAGTACTTC. This rearrangement joins TRBV7-9 to TRBJ2-7, with 9 bases identical to TRBD1. Germline-derived CDR1 and CDR2 are SEHNR and FQNEAQ (reference sequence). V was clipped by 1 base and J by 4 bases; unmatched bases: 2. The CDR3 runs to 14 residues.

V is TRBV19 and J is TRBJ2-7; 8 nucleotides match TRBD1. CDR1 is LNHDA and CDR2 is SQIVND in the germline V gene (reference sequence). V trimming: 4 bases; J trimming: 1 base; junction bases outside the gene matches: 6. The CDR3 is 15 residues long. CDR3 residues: CASSTHRDRSYEQYF. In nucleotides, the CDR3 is TGTGCCAGTAGTACCCACCGGGACAGGTCCTACGAGCAGTACTTC.

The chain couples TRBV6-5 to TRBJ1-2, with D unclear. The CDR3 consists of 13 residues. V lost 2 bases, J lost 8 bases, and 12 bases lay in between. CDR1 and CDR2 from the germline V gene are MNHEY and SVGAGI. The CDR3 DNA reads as TGTGCCAGCAGTTACGGGCAGGCGGAGGGCTACACCTTC. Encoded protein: CASSYGQAEGYTF.

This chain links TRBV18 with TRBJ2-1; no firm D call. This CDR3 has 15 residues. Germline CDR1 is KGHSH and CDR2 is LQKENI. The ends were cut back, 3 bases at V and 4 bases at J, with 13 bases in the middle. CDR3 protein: CASSPQRDLYNEQFF. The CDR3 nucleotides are TGTGCCAGCTCACCCCAGCGAGACTTATACAATGAGCAGTTCTTC.